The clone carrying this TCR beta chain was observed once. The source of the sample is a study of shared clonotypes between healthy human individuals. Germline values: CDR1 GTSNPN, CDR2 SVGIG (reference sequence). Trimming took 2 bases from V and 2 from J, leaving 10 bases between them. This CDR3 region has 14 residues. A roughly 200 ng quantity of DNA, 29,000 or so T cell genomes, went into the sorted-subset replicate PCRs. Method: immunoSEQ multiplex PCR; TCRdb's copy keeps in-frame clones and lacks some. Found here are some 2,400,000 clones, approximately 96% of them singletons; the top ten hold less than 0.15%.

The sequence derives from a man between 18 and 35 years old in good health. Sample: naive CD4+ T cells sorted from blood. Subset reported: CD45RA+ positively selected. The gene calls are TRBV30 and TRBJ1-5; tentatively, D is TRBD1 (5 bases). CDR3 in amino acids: CAWSPGLGNQPQHF. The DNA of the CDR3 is TGTGCCTGGAGTCCAGGGCTCGGCAATCAGCCCCAGCATTTT.